This passage covers 7 T cell receptor beta chains from one sample sequenced in a study of blood T cells in healthy people across ages. For the second PCR, which ran for about 7 to 12 cycles, a sample-barcoded 5' primer and a J-beta primer mix were used. Each CDR3 protein is one row after TCRdb ran MiXCR on the 5' RACE reads. The table has 2 million or so distinct CDR3 sequences, around 50% seen once. Source material: blood. These receptors all come from a woman aged 40 to 50 in good health.

This clonotype was observed a handful of times. The chain couples TRBV9 to TRBJ2-5; D remains ambiguous. Germline V lookup: CDR1 SGDLS, CDR2 YYNGEE. Trimming removed 0 bases from V and 5 bases from J, with 8 bases in between. CDR3 length equals 13 residues. CDR3 nucleotide sequence: TGTGCCAGCAGCGTAGCTTCGGCGGAGACCCAGTACTTC. Translated: CASSVASAETQYF.

The rearrangement uses TRBV5-1 and TRBJ2-3; D gene unclear. The better agreement between TRBJ1-5 and the DNA end casts doubt on the J call. Germline CDR1 SGHRS, CDR2 YFSETQ. The CDR3 runs 12 residues. This CDR3 is CASSLHADTQHF. CDR3 sequence (DNA): TGCGCCAGCAGCCTTCACGCAGATACGCAGCATTTT.

The rearrangement joins TRBV29-1 to TRBJ2-1, with D tentatively TRBD1 (6 bases). The CDR3 is made up of 15 amino acids. Germline V gives CDR1 SQVTM, CDR2 ANQGSEA. Trimming took off 6 bases at V and 7 bases at J, with 22 bases between the two ends. This CDR3 is CSVGALGIHLNEQFF. The DNA of the CDR3 is TGCAGCGTGGGGGCTTTAGGGATCCATTTAAATGAGCAGTTCTTC.

The chain recombines TRBV11-2 with TRBJ2-5; the match to TRBD2 covers 12 bases. This CDR3 is built from 21 residues. After removal of 2 bases from V and 2 bases from J, the junction contained 18 bases not matched to a gene. Germline lookup yields CDR1 SGHAT and CDR2 FQNNGV. This CDR3 is CASSLIPGSSGGAGVQETQYF. CDR3 in DNA: TGTGCCAGCAGCTTAATCCCGGGCTCTAGCGGGGGGGCGGGTGTTCAAGAGACCCAGTACTTC.

This clonotype was observed a handful of times. The rearrangement joins TRBV12-5 to TRBJ2-1, with D perhaps TRBD1 (7 bases). Trimming pared 1 base from V and 12 bases from J, leaving 10 bases between. The germline CDR1 and CDR2 sequences are LGHNT and FRNRAP. This CDR3 is 12 amino acids long. CDR3 nucleotide sequence: TGTGCTAGTGGTTTGGCGGGGGACAGGCAGTTCTTC. It encodes CASGLAGDRQFF.

V gene TRBV9 combines with J gene TRBJ1-1; maybe TRBD1 (6 bases). Per the germline V gene, CDR1 is SGDLS and CDR2 is YYNGEE. The CDR3 runs 18 residues. Trimming pared 5 bases from V and 0 bases from J, leaving 23 bases between. CDR3 nucleotides: TGTGCCAGCAGTCTTCACCTCGGGGACACAAAGATGAACACTGAAGCTTTCTTT. Amino acids: CASSLHLGDTKMNTEAFF. The full variable domain, in which reference TRBV9 and TRBJ1-1 provide the parts outside the CDR3, is DSGVTQTPKHLITATGQRVTLRCSPRSGDLSVYWYQQSLDQGLQFLIQYYNGEERAKGNILERFSAQQFPDLHSELNLSSLELGDSALYFCASSLHLGDTKMNTEAFFGQGTRLTVV.

This clonotype was detected a few times. The rearrangement links TRBV27 to TRBJ2-3; TRBD2 is a possible D gene (6 bases). CDR3 size: 14 residues. CDR1 MNHEY and CDR2 SMNVEV come from the germline V gene (reference sequence). V gave up 10 bases and J gave up 2 bases, with 16 bases separating them. The CDR3 is CATRRAGTTDTQYF. For the CDR3, the DNA is TGTGCCACCCGGAGGGCAGGGACCACAGATACGCAGTATTTT.